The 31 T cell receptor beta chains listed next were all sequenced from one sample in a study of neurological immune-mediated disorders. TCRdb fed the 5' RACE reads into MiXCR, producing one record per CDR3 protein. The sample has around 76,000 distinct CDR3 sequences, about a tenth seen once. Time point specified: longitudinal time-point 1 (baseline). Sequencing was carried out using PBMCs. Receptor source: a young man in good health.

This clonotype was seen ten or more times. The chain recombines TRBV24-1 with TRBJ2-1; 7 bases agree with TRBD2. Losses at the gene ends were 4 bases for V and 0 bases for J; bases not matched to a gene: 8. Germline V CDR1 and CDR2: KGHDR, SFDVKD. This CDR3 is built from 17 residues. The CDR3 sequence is CATSEPGTTYSYNEQFF. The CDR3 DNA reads TGTGCCACCAGTGAACCGGGGACTACATACTCCTACAATGAGCAGTTCTTC.

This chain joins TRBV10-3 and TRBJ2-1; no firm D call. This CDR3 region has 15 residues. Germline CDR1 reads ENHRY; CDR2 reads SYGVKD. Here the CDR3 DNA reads TGTACCAGCAACAACAGATTCCAATTTTACAATGAGCAGTTCTTC. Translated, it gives CTSNNRFQFYNEQFF.

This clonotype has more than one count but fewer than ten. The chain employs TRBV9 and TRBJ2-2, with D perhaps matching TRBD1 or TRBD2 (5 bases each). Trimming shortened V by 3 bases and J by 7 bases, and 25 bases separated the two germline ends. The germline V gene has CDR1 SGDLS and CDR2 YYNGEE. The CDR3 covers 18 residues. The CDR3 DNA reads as TGTGCCAGCAGCGCAGTAGGGGATTACCGCCCTGAGGGCGGGGAGCTGTTTTTT. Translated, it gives CASSAVGDYRPEGGELFF.

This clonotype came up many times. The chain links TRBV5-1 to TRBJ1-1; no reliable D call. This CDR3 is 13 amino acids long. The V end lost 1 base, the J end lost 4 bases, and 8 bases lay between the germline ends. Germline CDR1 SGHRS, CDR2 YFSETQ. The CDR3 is CASSLNPATEAFF. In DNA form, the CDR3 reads TGCGCCAGCAGCTTGAACCCCGCCACTGAAGCTTTCTTT.

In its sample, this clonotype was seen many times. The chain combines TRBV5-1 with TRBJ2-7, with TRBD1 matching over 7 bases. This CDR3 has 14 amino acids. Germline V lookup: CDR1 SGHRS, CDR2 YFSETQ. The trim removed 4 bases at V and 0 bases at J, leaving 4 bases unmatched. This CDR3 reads CASSNRGNSYEQYF. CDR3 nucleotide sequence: TGCGCCAGCAGCAACAGGGGAAACTCCTACGAGCAGTACTTC.

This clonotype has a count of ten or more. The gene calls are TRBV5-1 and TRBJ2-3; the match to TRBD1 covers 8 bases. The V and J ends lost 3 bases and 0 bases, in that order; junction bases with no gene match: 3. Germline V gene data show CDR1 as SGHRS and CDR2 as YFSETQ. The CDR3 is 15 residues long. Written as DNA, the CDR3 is TGCGCCAGCAGCTGGGGACAGGTTAGCACAGATACGCAGTATTTT. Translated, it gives CASSWGQVSTDTQYF. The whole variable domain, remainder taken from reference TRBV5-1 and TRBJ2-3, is KAGVTQTPRYLIKTRGQQVTLSCSPISGHRSVSWYQQTPGQGLQFLFEYFSETQRNKGNFPGRFSGRQFSNSRSEMNVSTLELGDSALYLCASSWGQVSTDTQYFGPGTRLTVL.

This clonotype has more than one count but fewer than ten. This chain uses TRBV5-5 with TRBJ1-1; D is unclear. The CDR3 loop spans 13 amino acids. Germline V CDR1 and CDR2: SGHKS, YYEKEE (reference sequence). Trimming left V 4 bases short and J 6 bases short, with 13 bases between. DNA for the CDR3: TGTGCCAGCAGCCCCGTCAGGCGCGCTGAAGCTTTCTTT. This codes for CASSPVRRAEAFF.

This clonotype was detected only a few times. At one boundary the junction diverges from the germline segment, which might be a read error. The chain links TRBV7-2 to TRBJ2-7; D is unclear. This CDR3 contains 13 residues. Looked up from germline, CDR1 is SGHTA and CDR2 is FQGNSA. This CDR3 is CVSSLLVTYEQYF. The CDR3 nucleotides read TGTGTCAGCAGCTTATTAGTCACCTACGAGCAGTACTTC.

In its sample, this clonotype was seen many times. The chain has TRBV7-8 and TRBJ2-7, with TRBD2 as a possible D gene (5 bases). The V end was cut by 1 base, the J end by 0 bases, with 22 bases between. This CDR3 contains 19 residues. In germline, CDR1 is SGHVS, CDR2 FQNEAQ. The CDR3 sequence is CASSLGTGISLSSSYEQYF. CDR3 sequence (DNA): TGTGCCAGCAGCTTAGGGACGGGGATATCCCTTTCAAGCTCCTACGAGCAGTACTTC.

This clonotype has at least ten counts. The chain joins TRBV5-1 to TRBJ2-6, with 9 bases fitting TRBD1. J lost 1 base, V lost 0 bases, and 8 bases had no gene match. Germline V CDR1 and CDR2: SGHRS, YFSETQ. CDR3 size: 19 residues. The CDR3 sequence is CASSLGSTGGYSGANVLTF. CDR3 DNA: TGCGCCAGCAGCTTGGGCTCAACAGGGGGCTATTCTGGGGCCAACGTCCTGACTTTC.

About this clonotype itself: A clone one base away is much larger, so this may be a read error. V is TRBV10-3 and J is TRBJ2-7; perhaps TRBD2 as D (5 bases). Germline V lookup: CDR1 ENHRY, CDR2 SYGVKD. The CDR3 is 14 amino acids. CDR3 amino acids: CTISVGLASYEQYF. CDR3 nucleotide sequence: TGTACCATCAGTGTAGGGCTAGCATCCTACGAGCAGTACTTC.

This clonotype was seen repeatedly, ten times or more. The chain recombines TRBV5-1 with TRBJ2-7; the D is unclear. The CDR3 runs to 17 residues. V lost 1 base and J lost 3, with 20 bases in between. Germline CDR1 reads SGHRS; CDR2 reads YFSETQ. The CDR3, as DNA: TGCGCCAGCAGCTTGACTGCGACATCTCCGAAAATCTACGAGCAGTACTTC. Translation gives CASSLTATSPKIYEQYF.

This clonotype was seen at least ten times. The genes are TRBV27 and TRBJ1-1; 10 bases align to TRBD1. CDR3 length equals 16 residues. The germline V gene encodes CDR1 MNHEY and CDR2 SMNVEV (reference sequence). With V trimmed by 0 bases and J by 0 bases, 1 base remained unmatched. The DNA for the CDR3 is TGTGCCAGCAGTTTATCCGGGACAGGGGTGAACACTGAAGCTTTCTTT. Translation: CASSLSGTGVNTEAFF.

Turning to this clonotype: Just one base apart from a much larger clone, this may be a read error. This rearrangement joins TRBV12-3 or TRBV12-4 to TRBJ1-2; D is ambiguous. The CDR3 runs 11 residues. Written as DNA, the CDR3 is TGTGTCAGCAGCACAGTCGGTGGCTACACCTTC. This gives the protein CVSSTVGGYTF.

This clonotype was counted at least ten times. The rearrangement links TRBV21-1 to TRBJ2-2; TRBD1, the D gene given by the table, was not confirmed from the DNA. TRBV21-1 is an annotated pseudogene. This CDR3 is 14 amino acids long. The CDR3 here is CARPGARHTGELFF. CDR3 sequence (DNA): TGTGCCAGGCCAGGGGCGCGGCACACCGGGGAGCTGTTTTTT.

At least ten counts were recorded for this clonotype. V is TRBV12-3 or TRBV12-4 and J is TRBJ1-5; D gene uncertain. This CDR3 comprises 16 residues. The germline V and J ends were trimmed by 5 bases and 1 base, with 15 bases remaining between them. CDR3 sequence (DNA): TGTGCCAGCAGTCCAGCTCGCGGCGGAAGCAATCAGCCCCAGCATTTT. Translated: CASSPARGGSNQPQHF.

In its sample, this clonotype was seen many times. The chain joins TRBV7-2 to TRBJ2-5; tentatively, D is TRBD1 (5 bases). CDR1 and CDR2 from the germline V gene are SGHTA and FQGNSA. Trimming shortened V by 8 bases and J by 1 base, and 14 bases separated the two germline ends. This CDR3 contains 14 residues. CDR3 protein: CASESGSGQETQYF. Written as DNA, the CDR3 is TGTGCCAGCGAGTCAGGGTCAGGCCAAGAGACCCAGTACTTC.

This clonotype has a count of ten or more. CDR3 sequence: CASSVDLPSTDTQYF. The DNA of the CDR3 is TGTGCCAGCAGCGTAGACCTACCTAGCACAGATACGCAGTATTTT. The J gene is TRBJ2-3, the V gene TRBV9; D unresolved. The V end lost 0 bases, the J end lost 0 bases, and 8 bases lay between the germline ends. Germline CDR1 SGDLS, CDR2 YYNGEE. The CDR3 spans 15 residues.

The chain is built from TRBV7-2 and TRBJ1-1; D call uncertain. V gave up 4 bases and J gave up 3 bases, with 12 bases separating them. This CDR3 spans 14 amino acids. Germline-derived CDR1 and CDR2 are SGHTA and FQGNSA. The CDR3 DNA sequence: TGTGCCAGCAGCTCACGGTTTAGGGACACTGAAGCTTTCTTT. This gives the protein CASSSRFRDTEAFF.

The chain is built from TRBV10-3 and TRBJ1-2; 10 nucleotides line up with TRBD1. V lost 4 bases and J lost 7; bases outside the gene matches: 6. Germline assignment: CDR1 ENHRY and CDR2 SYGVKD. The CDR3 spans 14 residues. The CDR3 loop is CAISGQGAPSGYTF. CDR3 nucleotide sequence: TGTGCCATCAGTGGACAGGGGGCCCCTTCTGGCTACACCTTC.

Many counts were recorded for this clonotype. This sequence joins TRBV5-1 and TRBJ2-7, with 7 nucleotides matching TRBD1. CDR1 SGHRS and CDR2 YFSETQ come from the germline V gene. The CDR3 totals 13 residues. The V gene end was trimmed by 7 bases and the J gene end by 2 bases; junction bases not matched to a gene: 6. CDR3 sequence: CASARDSPYEQYF. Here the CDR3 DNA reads TGCGCCAGCGCCCGGGACAGCCCCTACGAGCAGTACTTC.

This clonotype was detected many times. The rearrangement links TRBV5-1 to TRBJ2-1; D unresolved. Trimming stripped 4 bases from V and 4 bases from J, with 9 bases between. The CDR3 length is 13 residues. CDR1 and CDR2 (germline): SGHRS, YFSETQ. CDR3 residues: CASSQSPYNEQFF. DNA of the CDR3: TGCGCCAGCAGCCAAAGCCCGTACAATGAGCAGTTCTTC.

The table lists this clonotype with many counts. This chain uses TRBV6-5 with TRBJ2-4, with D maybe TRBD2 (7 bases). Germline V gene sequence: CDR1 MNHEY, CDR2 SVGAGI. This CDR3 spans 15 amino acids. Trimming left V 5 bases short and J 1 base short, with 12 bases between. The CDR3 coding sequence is TGTGCCAGCAGTCTGGGGGGGCCCGCCAAAAACATTCAGTACTTC. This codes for CASSLGGPAKNIQYF.

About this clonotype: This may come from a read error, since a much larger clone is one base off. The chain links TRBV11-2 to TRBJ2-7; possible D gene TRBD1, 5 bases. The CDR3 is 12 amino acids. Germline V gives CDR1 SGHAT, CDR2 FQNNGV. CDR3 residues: CASSRQIYEKYF. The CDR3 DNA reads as TGTGCCAGCAGCCGACAGATCTACGAGAAGTACTTC.

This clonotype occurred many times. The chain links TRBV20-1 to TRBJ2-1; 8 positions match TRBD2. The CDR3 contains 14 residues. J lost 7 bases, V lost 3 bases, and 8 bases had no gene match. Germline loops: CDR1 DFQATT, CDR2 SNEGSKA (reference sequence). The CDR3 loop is CSARGLAGWNEQFF. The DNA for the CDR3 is TGCAGTGCTAGGGGGCTAGCGGGTTGGAATGAGCAGTTCTTC.

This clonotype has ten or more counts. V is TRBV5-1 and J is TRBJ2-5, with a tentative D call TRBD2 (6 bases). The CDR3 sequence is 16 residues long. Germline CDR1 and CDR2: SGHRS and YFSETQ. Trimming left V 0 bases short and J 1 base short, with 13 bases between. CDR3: CASSLGLSRGQETQYF. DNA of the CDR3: TGCGCCAGCAGCTTGGGACTTTCGCGGGGCCAAGAGACCCAGTACTTC.

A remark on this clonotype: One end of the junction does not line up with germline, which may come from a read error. The CDR3 sequence is CATNRNRAPNEQFF. DNA for the CDR3: TGTGCCACCAACAGAAACAGGGCCCCCAATGAACAGTTCTTC. V gene TRBV15 combines with J gene TRBJ2-1; tentative D call: TRBD1 (6 bases). CDR1 is LNHNV and CDR2 is YYDKDF in the germline V gene (reference sequence). This CDR3 spans 14 amino acids.

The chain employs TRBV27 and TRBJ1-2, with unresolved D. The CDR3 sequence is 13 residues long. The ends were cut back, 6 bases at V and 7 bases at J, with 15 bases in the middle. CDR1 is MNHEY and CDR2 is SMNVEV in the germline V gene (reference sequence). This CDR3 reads CASSPEGRSGYTF. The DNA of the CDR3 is TGTGCCAGCAGCCCCGAAGGGAGGTCTGGCTACACCTTC.

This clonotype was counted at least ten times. The CDR3 region is CSVESSGSTDTQYF. DNA for the CDR3: TGCAGCGTTGAGTCTAGCGGGAGCACAGATACGCAGTATTTT. This chain links TRBV29-1 with TRBJ2-3; TRBD2 matches 8 bases. V was pared by 3 bases and J by 0 bases, with 2 bases of the junction left unmatched. Germline V gives CDR1 SQVTM, CDR2 ANQGSEA. The CDR3 sequence is 14 residues long.

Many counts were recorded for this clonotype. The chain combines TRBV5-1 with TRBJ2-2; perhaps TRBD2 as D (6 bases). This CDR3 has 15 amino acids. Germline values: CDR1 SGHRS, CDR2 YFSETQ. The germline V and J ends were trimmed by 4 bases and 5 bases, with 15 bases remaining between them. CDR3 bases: TGCGCCAGCAGCAAAGCGGGTCGAGTAACCGGGGAGCTGTTTTTT. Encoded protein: CASSKAGRVTGELFF.

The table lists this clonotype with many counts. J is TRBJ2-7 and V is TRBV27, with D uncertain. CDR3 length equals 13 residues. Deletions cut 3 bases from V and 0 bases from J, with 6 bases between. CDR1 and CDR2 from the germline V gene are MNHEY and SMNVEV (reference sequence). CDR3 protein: CASSFVGSYEQYF. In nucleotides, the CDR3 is TGTGCCAGCAGTTTCGTAGGCTCCTACGAGCAGTACTTC.